This T cell receptor (beta chain) was identified during a study of blood T cell repertoires in COVID-19 (dated by TCRdb to about 2020). Broadly, across the study: Collaborator samples came from the United States, Italy and Spain and covered acute and convalescent phases of COVID-19. The material from the prospective study consisted of cDNA or gDNA derived from T cells, B-cell-depleted T cells, or PBMCs. Deeply sampled blood TCRbeta repertoires from subjects exposed to, actively infected with, or recovered from COVID-19 were included in the dataset. A freely available public database, intended as a resource for researchers studying the immune response to SARS-CoV-2, is where the repertoires were released. The samples were drawn from the first 160 participants of the ongoing ImmuneRACE study and from some 1,300 subjects provided by 6 global collaborators. The sample metadata nearly always contained a de-identified subject ID, COVID-19 status, age in years and sex. Where available, HLA class I and class II types were taken from metadata supplied by the sample provider and were not determined by assay-based typing.

Participants in the prospective study were aged about 18 to 95 years, lived in 24 United States geographic areas, and enrolled through a virtual design. Cohort assignment in the prospective study relied on participant-reported clinical history from a screening survey and a study questionnaire. A participant counted as exposed if, within 2 weeks of entering the study, that participant had been in contact with someone who had a PCR-confirmed or clinician-diagnosed COVID-19 case. Each participant in the prospective study had whole blood, serum and a nasopharyngeal or oropharyngeal swab collected by mobile phlebotomists. Participants in the prospective study had the option to provide additional blood draws and questionnaires over an approximately 2-month period. Before DNA extraction, blood samples from the prospective study were shipped at room temperature or frozen. A remark on this clone: What this receptor recognizes is not known. One base away there is no much larger clone; base qualities are not given.

General conclusions and limits of the study: The quantity of clinical and demographic metadata differed by source and by participant and was supplied without curation.

V loses 3 bases at its end and J loses 2 bases; junction bases beyond the gene matches: 14. For CDR1 and CDR2, the germline V gene lists MDHEN and SYDVKM. From its cysteine to its phenylalanine, the CDR3 spans 19 amino acids. This entry keeps only the CDR3 DNA: 57 bases, framed from base 1. The immunoSEQ Assay, a bias-controlled multiplex PCR, was used to amplify TCRbeta CDR3 regions from genomic DNA. On the authors' methods: Within the assay, amplification of reference gene primers was used to estimate how many nucleated cells each sample contained. To quantify the absolute abundance of each unique TCRbeta CDR3 rearrangement, sequence reads were collapsed and filtered. For each sample, productive Simpson clonality was calculated as the square root of Simpson's diversity index over productive rearrangements. TCRdb provides this immuneACCESS table in a form limited to in-frame rearrangements. Some clones are lacking; in checked studies, under half of them reflect an unresolved V gene, and why the rest are absent is not known. V and J calls and clone size are copied from that table; D and trimming were computed from the DNA. The sample yields approximately 250,000 clones; 88% were counted once. The ten most abundant clones make up around 3.1% of the sample.

Material for sequencing was PBMCs or T cells enriched from blood (not recorded which). The clonotype originates from a woman in her thirties or forties who had been exposed to COVID-19. This chain is built from TRBV28 and TRBJ2-7, and 12 bases in between align with TRBD2. The encoded CDR3 is CASSFQGLAGHGPPYEQYF. The DNA sequence is as follows: TGTGCCAGCAGTTTCCAGGGACTAGCGGGCCATGGACCCCCCTACGAGCAGTACTTC.